The 3 T cell receptor beta chains below were found in one sample sequenced in a study of cytomegalovirus exposure and HLA in healthy donors. With 60 Vbeta and 13 Jbeta primers, the PCR was carried out. TCRdb keeps only in-frame clones here, not all; method: immunoSEQ multiplex PCR. Its clone listing holds 100,000 to 150,000 clones. Sequenced: PBMCs. These receptors all stem from a man aged 25-40 years in good health and CMV-seronegative.

The chain recombines TRBV27 with TRBJ2-5; TRBD1 matches at 7 bases. Per germline, CDR1 MNHEY and CDR2 SMNVEV (reference sequence). V gave up 4 bases and J gave up 2 bases; unmatched junction bases: 7. The CDR3 loop spans 15 amino acids. The CDR3, as DNA: TGTGCCAGCAGTTCCATCCACAGGGGACAAGAGACCCAGTACTTC. This sequence encodes CASSSIHRGQETQYF.

The rearrangement joins TRBV4-1 to TRBJ2-1; D gene ambiguous. Per the germline V gene, CDR1 is MGHRA and CDR2 is YSYEKL. V gave up 0 bases and J gave up 7 bases, with 7 bases separating them. This CDR3 region has 13 residues. CDR3 in amino acids: CASSQERPNEQFF. DNA for the CDR3: TGCGCCAGCAGCCAAGAGCGGCCGAATGAGCAGTTCTTC.

This CDR3 is CACVRRGAGYEQYF. The DNA for the CDR3 is TGTGCCTGCGTAAGGAGGGGCGCAGGCTACGAGCAGTACTTC. The genes are TRBV30 and TRBJ2-5; tentative D call: TRBD2 (6 bases). The closer fit of TRBJ2-7 to the DNA end suggests the J call may be wrong. Germline CDR1 reads GTSNPN; CDR2 reads SVGIG (reference sequence). This CDR3 has 14 amino acids.